This T cell receptor (beta chain) was found in a study of CD8 T cells in Susac syndrome. About the study: Patients with Susac syndrome had blood drawn and were at that point therapy-naive, on corticosteroids, or on intravenous immunoglobulin alone.

This clonotype was found once. Antigen unknown. Notes on the study in general: The CD4+ T cell repertoires in Susac syndrome did not show any clonal expansion.

Sequencing of TCR beta was carried out in blood CD8+ and CD4+ T cells. After extraction with the RNeasy kit, roughly 0.5 to 1 ug of the RNA was reverse transcribed using random hexamers. Amplification of TCR beta CDR3 used immunoSEQ multiplex PCR across 54 Vbeta and 13 Jbeta. From the immunoSEQ multiplex PCR reads, TCRdb called clonotypes with MiXCR, one entry per CDR3 protein. The table records around 110,000 distinct CDR3 sequences, under 96% of them present only once. Per the germline V gene, CDR1 is DFQATT and CDR2 is SNEGSKA (reference sequence). The CDR3 totals 14 residues. The V gene lost 5 bases and the J gene lost 2 bases, with 14 bases spanning the gap.

This clonotype originated in a human donor with Susac syndrome. Input material: CD4+ T cells from PBMCs. This chain connects TRBV20-1 to TRBJ2-3; D is unresolved. The CDR3 protein is CSAARRSLTDTQYF. CDR3 nucleotides: TGCAGTGCTGCACGACGGAGCCTCACAGATACGCAGTATTTT.